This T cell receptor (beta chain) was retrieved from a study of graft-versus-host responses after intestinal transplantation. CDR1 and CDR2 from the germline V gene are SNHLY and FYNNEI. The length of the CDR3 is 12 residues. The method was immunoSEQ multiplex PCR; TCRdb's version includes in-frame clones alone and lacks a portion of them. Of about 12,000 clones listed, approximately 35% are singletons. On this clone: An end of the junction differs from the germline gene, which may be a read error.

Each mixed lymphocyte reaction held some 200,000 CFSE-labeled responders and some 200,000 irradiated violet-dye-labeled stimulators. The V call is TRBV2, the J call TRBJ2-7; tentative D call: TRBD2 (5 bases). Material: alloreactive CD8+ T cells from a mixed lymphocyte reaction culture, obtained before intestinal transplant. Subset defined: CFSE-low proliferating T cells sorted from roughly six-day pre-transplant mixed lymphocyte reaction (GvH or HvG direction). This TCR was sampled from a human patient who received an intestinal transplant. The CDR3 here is CASSAGAYEQYF. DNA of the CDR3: TGCGCCAGCAGTGCGGGCGCCTACGAGCAGTACTTC.